This record covers a single T cell receptor (beta chain). What it binds is unknown. Sequence at one end of the junction differs from germline and may be a read error. TCRdb reanalysed the reads using MiXCR and keeps one entry per CDR3 protein. The table includes about a million distinct CDR3 sequences, about a third detected once. This entry comes from a study of T cell repertoires in cytomegalovirus infection. The wider study: CMV epitopes that were recently identified and HLA-C-restricted were used alongside well-studied HLA-B-restricted ones. Both CMV infection and a matching HLA type were indicated by public TCR beta signatures. Findings and caveats of the study: Dominant in the ex vivo response were TCR beta clonotypes restricted by HLA-C and specific for CMV. Adding up the frequency of public TCR beta families identified people who carried CMV plus the relevant HLA.

Germline-derived CDR1 and CDR2 are LNHDA and SQIVND (reference sequence). This CDR3 has 12 residues. This specimen was cultured CD8+ T cells from PBMCs, taken from culture after CMV antigen stimulation. The gene calls are TRBV19 and TRBJ1-1, with a possible D match to TRBD1 (6 bases). The origin of this receptor is a human donor in good health (CMV status not recorded). Some clones in this sample may be carry-over from other donors' samples. CDR3 amino acids: CVSSLGTLSAFF. The DNA for the CDR3 is TGTGTCAGTAGTCTGGGGACACTTTCTGCTTTCTTT.